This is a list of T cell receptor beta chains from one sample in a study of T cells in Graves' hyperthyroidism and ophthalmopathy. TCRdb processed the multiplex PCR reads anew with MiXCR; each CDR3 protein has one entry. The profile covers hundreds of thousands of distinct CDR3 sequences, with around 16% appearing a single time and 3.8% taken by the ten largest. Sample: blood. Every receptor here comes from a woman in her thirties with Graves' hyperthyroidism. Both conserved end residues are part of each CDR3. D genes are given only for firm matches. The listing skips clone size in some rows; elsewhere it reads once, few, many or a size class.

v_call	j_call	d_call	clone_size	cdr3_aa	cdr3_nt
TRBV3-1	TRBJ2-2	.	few	CASFGQGDRSGELFF	TGTGCCAGCTTCGGCCAGGGTGACCGAAGCGGGGAGCTGTTTTTT
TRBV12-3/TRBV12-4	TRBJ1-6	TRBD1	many	CASSLDRGSPLHF	TGTGCCAGCAGTTTGGACAGGGGATCACCCCTCCACTTT
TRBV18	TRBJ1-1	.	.	CASSPAPPRTEAFF	TGTGCCAGCTCACCTGCACCTCCGCGGACTGAAGCTTTCTTT
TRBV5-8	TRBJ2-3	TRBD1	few	CASTGTGPSDTQYF	TGTGCCAGTACCGGGACAGGGCCGTCAGATACGCAGTATTTT
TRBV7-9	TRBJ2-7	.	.	CASSSVGSGDEQYF	TGTGCCAGCAGCTCGGTGGGGTCGGGGGACGAGCAGTACTTC
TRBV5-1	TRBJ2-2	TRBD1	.	CASSQGQGAVGELFF	TGCGCCAGCAGCCAGGGACAGGGGGCTGTCGGGGAGCTGTTTTTT
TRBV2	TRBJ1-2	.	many	CASRTTGTYYGYTF	TGTGCCAGTCGAACTACAGGGACCTACTATGGCTACACCTTC
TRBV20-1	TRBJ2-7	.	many	CSARDQGLRYEQYF	TGCAGTGCTAGAGATCAAGGGCTACGCTACGAGCAGTACTTC
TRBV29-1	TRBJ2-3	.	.	CSGDRTDTQYF	TGCAGCGGCGACAGAACTGATACGCAGTATTTT
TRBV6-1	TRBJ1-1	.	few	CASREGTTEAFF	TGTGCCAGCAGGGAGGGAACCACTGAAGCTTTCTTT
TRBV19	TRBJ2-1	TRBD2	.	CASSRERERDNEQFF	TGTGCCAGTTCCCGCGAGCGGGAGCGTGATAATGAGCAGTTCTTC
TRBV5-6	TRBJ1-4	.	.	CASSEMTAMTRKLFF	TGTGCCAGCAGCGAGATGACGGCGATGACGCGAAAACTGTTTTTT
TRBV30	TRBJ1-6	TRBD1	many	CARDRVGGGSPLHF	TGTGCCCGAGACAGGGTGGGAGGAGGTTCACCCCTCCACTTT
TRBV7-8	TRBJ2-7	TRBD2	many	CASSLRWEAGNEQYF	TGTGCCAGCAGCTTAAGGTGGGAAGCGGGAAACGAGCAGTACTTC
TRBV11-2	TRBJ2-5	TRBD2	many	CASSPYPGGETQYF	TGTGCCAGCAGCCCCTATCCGGGAGGAGAGACCCAGTACTTC
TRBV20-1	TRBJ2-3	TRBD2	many	CSARGSGRAGVDTQYF	TGCAGTGCTAGAGGGAGCGGGAGGGCCGGGGTAGATACGCAGTATTTT
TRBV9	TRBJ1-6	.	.	CASSTRQGTPLHF	TGTGCCAGCAGCACCCGTCAAGGAACACCCCTCCACTTT
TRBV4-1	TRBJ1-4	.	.	CASSHPLRGTLKEKLFF	TGCGCCAGCAGCCACCCTCTGAGGGGGACACTGAAGGAAAAACTGTTTTTT
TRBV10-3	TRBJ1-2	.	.	CAISESADGYTF	TGTGCCATCAGTGAGTCGGCGGATGGCTACACCTTC
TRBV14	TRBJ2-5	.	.	CASSQGSGGFETQYF	TGTGCCAGCAGCCAAGGGTCTGGAGGGTTCGAGACCCAGTACTTC
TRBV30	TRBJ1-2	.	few	CAWTGLGGYTF	TGTGCCTGGACAGGGTTGGGTGGCTACACCTTC
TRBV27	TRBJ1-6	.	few	CASKRDTAVKALHF	TGTGCCAGCAAACGGGACACGGCCGTGAAGGCCCTCCACTTT
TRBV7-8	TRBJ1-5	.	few	CASSLESGFGNQPQHF	TGTGCCAGCAGCTTAGAGAGCGGATTCGGCAATCAGCCCCAGCATTTT
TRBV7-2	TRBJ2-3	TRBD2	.	CASSLLREGTDTQYF	TGTGCCAGCAGCTTATTGCGGGAGGGCACAGATACGCAGTATTTT
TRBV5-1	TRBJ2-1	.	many	CASFPDYSRYNEQFF	TGCGCCAGCTTCCCGGACTACTCTCGCTACAATGAGCAGTTCTTC
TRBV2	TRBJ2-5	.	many	CASSAEQETQYF	TGTGCCAGCAGTGCGGAGCAAGAGACCCAGTACTTC